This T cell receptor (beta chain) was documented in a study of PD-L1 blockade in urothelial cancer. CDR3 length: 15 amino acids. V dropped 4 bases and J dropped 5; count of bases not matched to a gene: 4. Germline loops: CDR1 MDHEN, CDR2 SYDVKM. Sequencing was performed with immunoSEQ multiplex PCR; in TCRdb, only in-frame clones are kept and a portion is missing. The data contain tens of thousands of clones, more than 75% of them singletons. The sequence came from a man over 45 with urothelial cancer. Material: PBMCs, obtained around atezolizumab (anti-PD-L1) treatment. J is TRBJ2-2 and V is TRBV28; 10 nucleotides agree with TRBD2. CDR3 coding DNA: TGTGCCAGCAGTTGGACTAGCGGTGGGACCGGGGAGCTGTTTTTT. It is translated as CASSWTSGGTGELFF.